This TCR beta chain was recovered during a study of shared clonotypes between healthy human individuals. Assay execution took place at the deep level. Clones were sequenced by immunoSEQ multiplex PCR, and TCRdb holds only the in-frame ones, with some missing. This sample has fewer than 850,000 clones, with about 96% found just once. General study results and limits: Shared clonotypes: approximately 4.5% naive CD4, around 3.5% naive CD8, 2.3% memory CD4, 0.4% memory CD8.

This CDR3 comprises 16 residues. The V end lost 0 bases, the J end lost 0 bases, and 9 bases lay between the germline ends. Germline assignment: CDR1 PRHDT and CDR2 FYEKMQ (reference sequence). With regard to this clone: The antigen remains undetermined.

The naive CD8 fraction comprised CD45RO-negative cells positively selected for CCR7 and excluded terminally differentiated effector memory CD45RA+ cells. All the donors were Caucasian adults who lived in Nashville, Tennessee. Sequencing was performed on naive CD8+ T cells sorted from blood. The sequence came from a man aged 25-40 years in good health. This chain links TRBV13 with TRBJ2-1; no clear D gene. DNA of the CDR3: TGTGCCAGCAGCTTAGGCGCGGTGAGCTCCTACAATGAGCAGTTCTTC. This encodes CASSLGAVSSYNEQFF.